Below, 21 T cell receptor beta chains from the same sample are listed, as sequenced in a study of T-cell memory formation after mild COVID-19. TCRdb passed the 5' RACE reads through MiXCR, listing each CDR3 protein once. The sample lists roughly 450,000 distinct CDR3 sequences, roughly 17% occurring once. The sequenced sample consisted of PBMCs or a T cell subset sorted from them (not recorded which). All receptors come from a man younger than 35 who had mild COVID-19 (a few samples of this study predate the infection). Cell type and time point are not known.

This clonotype was counted at least ten times. The rearrangement joins TRBV7-6 to TRBJ2-3; a weak D match, TRBD2 (6 bases). Trimming took off 4 bases at V and 4 bases at J, with 12 bases between the two ends. Germline CDR1 and CDR2: SGHVS and FNYEAQ. The CDR3 spans 14 residues. The CDR3 sequence: CASSSGTPSDTQYF. DNA for the CDR3: TGTGCCAGCAGCTCCGGGACTCCTTCAGATACGCAGTATTTT.

The sample holds many counts of this clonotype. The genes are TRBV5-1 and TRBJ1-1; the D is unclear. Germline V gene lookup returns CDR1 SGHRS and CDR2 YFSETQ. V lost 2 bases, J lost 1 base, and 6 bases lay in between. This CDR3 comprises 13 residues. CDR3 sequence reads: CASSLRQNTEAFF. The CDR3 coding sequence is TGCGCCAGCAGCTTAAGGCAGAACACTGAAGCTTTCTTT.

This clonotype was detected only a few times. The chain links TRBV6-5 to TRBJ2-7; D call uncertain. Trimming cost V 6 bases and J 0 bases, with 15 bases left between them. The CDR3 extends over 15 amino acids. CDR1 MNHEY and CDR2 SVGAGI come from the germline V gene. The DNA of the CDR3 is TGTGCCAGCAGAAAGGGTCTCTGGAGCTCCTACGAGCAGTACTTC. Translated: CASRKGLWSSYEQYF.

The rearrangement uses TRBV5-1 and TRBJ2-4; no reliable D call. Germline CDR1 and CDR2: SGHRS and YFSETQ. The CDR3 sequence is 15 residues long. V dropped 0 bases and J dropped 1 base, with 8 bases sitting between them. CDR3 in amino acids: CASSLAATAKNIQYF. As DNA, the CDR3 is TGCGCCAGCAGCTTGGCTGCCACCGCCAAAAACATTCAGTACTTC.

The V call is TRBV10-3, the J call TRBJ2-7; the D gene is possibly TRBD2 (5 bases). The CDR3 is 12 residues long. CDR1 is ENHRY, CDR2 SYGVKD, per germline. Trimming left V 3 bases short and J 4 bases short, with 7 bases between. The CDR3 region has the DNA TGTGCCATCAGTGATACGGGGTACGAGCAGTACTTC. It is translated as CAISDTGYEQYF.

The rearrangement links TRBV7-3 to TRBJ2-7; 8 positions agree with TRBD1. CDR1 and CDR2 (germline): SGHTA, FQGTGA. The CDR3 contains 15 residues. V lost 0 bases to trimming and J lost 2 bases; unmatched junction nucleotides: 3. The CDR3 nucleotides are TGTGCCAGCAGCTTAACCGCAGGGGGCCCCTACGAGCAGTACTTC. Its translation is CASSLTAGGPYEQYF.

This CDR3 is CASSARGLATQYF. The DNA of the CDR3 is TGTGCCAGCAGCGCAAGGGGGTTGGCTACGCAGTATTTT. The rearrangement uses TRBV7-2 and TRBJ2-3; TRBD1 is a possible D gene (6 bases). The CDR3 runs 13 residues. Germline CDR1 is SGHTA and CDR2 is FQGNSA. V lost 5 bases to trimming and J lost 8 bases, with 14 bases between them.

This clonotype turned up a few times. The J gene is TRBJ2-3, the V gene TRBV15; TRBD2 agrees at 12 bases. Trimming took 0 bases from V and 2 from J; bases not matched to a gene: 6. Germline loops: CDR1 LNHNV, CDR2 YYDKDF (reference sequence). This CDR3 is built from 18 residues. CDR3 nucleotides: TGTGCCACCAGCAGAGATCCCCGGACTAGCGGGGCCACAGATACGCAGTATTTT. Translated: CATSRDPRTSGATDTQYF.

As DNA, the CDR3 is TGTGCCAGCAGCCGCACCCGGGGTAGCACAGATACGCAGTATTTT. As protein: CASSRTRGSTDTQYF. The rearrangement joins TRBV7-2 to TRBJ2-3; tentative D call: TRBD2 (5 bases). The V end lost 5 bases, the J end lost 0 bases, and 12 bases lay between the germline ends. Per the germline V gene, CDR1 is SGHTA and CDR2 is FQGNSA. The CDR3 runs 15 residues.

This clonotype has a handful of counts. The chain uses TRBV4-3 and TRBJ2-3, with 9 bases aligning to TRBD2. This CDR3 comprises 15 residues. Trimming took 1 base from V and 6 from J; bases not matched to a gene: 5. Per germline, CDR1 LGHNA and CDR2 YSLEER. Written as DNA, the CDR3 is TGCGCCAGCAGCCAAGTCGCTAGCGGGGTGGATACGCAGTATTTT. This translates into CASSQVASGVDTQYF.

This clonotype was found a few times. V gene TRBV5-1 combines with J gene TRBJ2-2, with 8 positions matching TRBD1. Germline V gene data show CDR1 as SGHRS and CDR2 as YFSETQ. Germline trimming cut 7 bases from V and 3 bases from J; bases unmatched to any gene: 2. CDR3 size: 13 residues. The CDR3 DNA sequence: TGCGCCAGCGGGACAGGCTACACCGGGGAGCTGTTTTTT. Protein product: CASGTGYTGELFF.

The chain has TRBV12-3 or TRBV12-4 and TRBJ2-1, with D perhaps matching TRBD1 (5 bases). V gave up 8 bases and J gave up 2 bases, with 7 bases separating them. CDR3 length: 12 residues. CDR3 loop: CASGAPYNEQFF. CDR3 nucleotide sequence: TGTGCCAGCGGGGCCCCCTACAATGAGCAGTTCTTC.

The chain joins TRBV7-9 to TRBJ2-5; TRBD2 aligns across 8 bases. The V gene end was trimmed by 0 bases and the J gene end by 1 base; junction bases not matched to a gene: 4. Germline-derived CDR1 and CDR2 are SEHNR and FQNEAQ (reference sequence). This CDR3 comprises 16 residues. The CDR3 DNA reads as TGTGCCAGCAGCTTAGCCCAGCGGGGGCCCCAAGAGACCCAGTACTTC. This encodes CASSLAQRGPQETQYF.

CDR3 DNA sequence: TGCGCCAGCAGCGATGAGACAGACAATGAGCAGTTCTTC. Amino acid sequence: CASSDETDNEQFF. This chain uses TRBV5-1 with TRBJ2-1; TRBD1 might be the D (5 bases). The germline CDR1 and CDR2 sequences are SGHRS and YFSETQ. CDR3 length: 13 amino acids. V was cut by 4 bases and J by 5 bases, with 10 bases left in between.

This clonotype was observed a handful of times. The gene calls are TRBV6-1 and TRBJ2-1; TRBD1 agrees at 8 bases. This CDR3 has 14 amino acids. Trimming cost V 6 bases and J 4 bases; bases outside gene matches: 5. The germline V gene has CDR1 MNHNS and CDR2 SASEGT. In nucleotides, the CDR3 is TGTGCCAGCAGACGCCGGGACAGGTACAATGAGCAGTTCTTC. Its protein is CASRRRDRYNEQFF.

This clonotype appeared many times. The chain is built from TRBV20-1 and TRBJ1-6; D is uncertain. The CDR3 sequence is 15 residues long. V dropped 2 bases and J dropped 0 bases, with 8 bases sitting between them. CDR1 and CDR2 from the germline V gene are DFQATT and SNEGSKA (reference sequence). CDR3 region: CSARPAGSYNSPLHF. CDR3 DNA sequence: TGCAGTGCTAGACCTGCAGGCTCCTATAATTCACCCCTCCACTTT.

V usage is TRBV6-1 and J usage is TRBJ2-7; possibly TRBD1 for D (5 bases). V gave up 4 bases and J gave up 6 bases, with 13 bases separating them. The CDR3 spans 13 residues. In germline, CDR1 is MNHNS, CDR2 SASEGT. The CDR3 loop is CASSGSRVGEQYV. CDR3 nucleotides: TGTGCCAGCAGTGGAAGCAGGGTAGGCGAGCAGTACGTC.

The sample holds a few counts of this clonotype. The chain carries TRBV4-3 and TRBJ1-2, with D perhaps TRBD1 (6 bases). Germline V gives CDR1 LGHNA, CDR2 YSLEER. The CDR3 totals 15 residues. Trimming took off 4 bases at V and 6 bases at J, with 18 bases between the two ends. The CDR3 nucleotides are TGCGCCAGCAGCCCGGACCTTGGGACATGGGATGGCTACACCTTC. Translating it yields CASSPDLGTWDGYTF.

This clonotype was seen a few times. J is TRBJ2-5 and V is TRBV18, with 12 positions matching TRBD2. CDR1 is KGHSH, CDR2 LQKENI, per germline. CDR3 size: 14 residues. Trimming removed 6 bases from V and 3 bases from J; junction bases left unmatched: 2. The CDR3 DNA reads as TGTGCCAGCTCTCGGACTAGCGGGAAAGAGACCCAGTACTTC. Residues: CASSRTSGKETQYF. Looking up the rest from reference TRBV18 and TRBJ2-5 gives the full variable domain: NAGVMQNPRHLVRRRGQEARLRCSPMKGHSHVYWYRQLPEEGLKFMVYLQKENIIDESGMPKERFSAEFPKEGPSILRIQQVVRGDSAAYFCASSRTSGKETQYFGPGTRLLVL.

CDR3 nucleotides: TGCAGTGCTAGAGTCTTTGCGGGGGGCCAAGAGACCCAGTACTTC. It translates to CSARVFAGGQETQYF. The gene calls are TRBV20-1 and TRBJ2-5, with 8 bases identical to TRBD2. J gave up 1 base and V 1 base, and 5 bases lay outside the gene matches. Germline assignment: CDR1 DFQATT and CDR2 SNEGSKA (reference sequence). CDR3 size: 15 residues.

Only a few counts were recorded for this clonotype. The chain links TRBV20-1 to TRBJ2-3; 8 bases are a match to TRBD1. The V and J ends lost 0 bases and 5 bases, in that order; junction bases with no gene match: 4. CDR3 length equals 14 residues. Germline loops: CDR1 DFQATT, CDR2 SNEGSKA (reference sequence). The CDR3 bases are TGCAGTGCTAGAGATCACAGGGGGGTAGATACGCAGTATTTT. Its translation: CSARDHRGVDTQYF.